This T cell receptor (beta chain) was documented in a study of CD8 T cells in ankylosing spondylitis (dated by TCRdb to about 2017). Turning to the overall study: The study profiled T cell receptor beta repertoires in healthy donors and ankylosing spondylitis patients to find disease-linked TCR variants. The full study cohort was made up of about two dozen ankylosing spondylitis patients and 95 to 130 healthy donors. Peripheral blood samples were taken, and synovial fluid was additionally collected from ankylosing spondylitis patients.

Results and caveats for the whole study, not just this receptor: Some motif variants had previously been reported in the synovial fluid and blood of reactive arthritis patients, which suggests shared mechanisms of disease initiation. According to the report, matched synovial fluid samples from ankylosing spondylitis patients were significantly enriched for the disease-linked clones. The disease-linked clones showed a CD8+ phenotype and occurred at relatively low frequencies in peripheral blood. Blood from ankylosing spondylitis patients appeared to be characterized by a TCR beta motif made up of several highly homologous amino acid variants.

Sequencing was performed on an Illumina HiSeq 2500. Quantitative 5'-RACE with molecular barcodes was the method used to prepare the TCR beta libraries. The authors' pipeline ran thus. A new computational method, built on a probabilistic model of VDJ rearrangement, was used to identify disease-linked TCR variants. Clones were called with MiXCR by TCRdb after fastp trimmed the public reads at Q25, and only in-frame beta chains were retained. Here each entry gathers all rows of one CDR3 protein and keeps the most common genes and DNA. V and J calls and clone size were set by TCRdb, not the authors. The sample records some 250,000 distinct CDR3 sequences, 20% to 30% of which are singletons. The ten largest clones add up to 0.6% to 0.75% of the sample. From the cysteine up to the phenylalanine, the CDR3 has a length of 14 residues. The sequence is cut down to CDR3 DNA, 42 bases in frame from base 1. CDR1 and CDR2, per the germline V gene (reference sequence), are DFQATT and SNEGSKA. Trimming removed 5 bases from V and 3 bases from J, leaving 17 bases between the germline ends.

About this clonotype itself: What antigen it recognizes has not been identified. No base quality information exists; no much larger clone differs at one position.

The sequence was collected from a male donor with ankylosing spondylitis or in good health (not recorded which). Rearrangement joined TRBV20-1 to TRBJ2-7, with TRBD1 tentatively as D gene (7 bases match). Material for sequencing was blood, either unsorted or a sorted T cell fraction (not recorded which). Read as DNA, the sequence is TGCAGTGCTCCGGGGGCCAGGGGGGACTACGAGCAGTACTTC. Its translation is CSAPGARGDYEQYF.